Shown below are 31 T cell receptor beta chains from a single sample sequenced in a study of metastatic and nonmetastatic thyroid tumors. Patients were all untreated before their thyroid surgery. TCRdb recomputed clones from the PCR reads via MiXCR. Here the sample spans around 70,000 clones, 18% being singletons. The source material was blood. The receptors shown here come from a female donor with papillary thyroid cancer or a benign thyroid nodule (not recorded which). Some clones in this sample may be carry-over from other donors' samples.

Details on this clone: Possible read error: a much larger clone is one base away. This rearrangement joins TRBV7-9 to TRBJ2-5; no clear D. With 0 bases removed from V and 8 bases from J, the gap between germline ends came to 13 bases. The CDR3 sequence is 14 residues long. Germline V gene lookup returns CDR1 SEHNR and CDR2 FQNEAQ (reference sequence). The chain's CDR3 is CASSLAPGLDTQYF. Here the CDR3 DNA reads TGTGCCAGCAGCTTAGCGCCGGGCCTGGATACCCAGTACTTC.

This clone was observed at least ten times. The gene calls are TRBV11-2 and TRBJ2-7; TRBD1 matches at 7 bases. V shed 7 bases and J 0 bases; nucleotides not matched to a gene: 12. This CDR3 comprises 16 residues. Germline V lookup: CDR1 SGHAT, CDR2 FQNNGV. CDR3 bases: TGTGCCAGCACCCCCCTGACGGGGACAGACTCCTACGAGCAGTACTTC. As protein: CASTPLTGTDSYEQYF. Full variable domain (outside the CDR3, taken from reference TRBV11-2 and TRBJ2-7): EAGVAQSPRYKIIEKRQSVAFWCNPISGHATLYWYQQILGQGPKLLIQFQNNGVVDDSQLPKDRFSAERLKGVDSTLKIQPAKLEDSAVYLCASTPLTGTDSYEQYFGPGTRLTVT.

This clone was counted many times. The rearrangement links TRBV7-3 to TRBJ1-2; D is unresolved. The germline CDR1 and CDR2 sequences are SGHTA and FQGTGA. The CDR3 totals 13 residues. Trimming took 6 bases from V and 7 from J, leaving 15 bases between them. The CDR3 here is CASREREKAGYTF. The CDR3 nucleotides read TGTGCCAGCAGGGAGAGGGAGAAGGCTGGCTACACCTTC. Supplemented by reference TRBV7-3 and TRBJ1-2, the full variable domain reads GAGVSQTPSNKVTEKGKYVELRCDPISGHTALYWYRQSLGQGPEFLIYFQGTGAADDSGLPNDRFFAVRPEGSVSTLKIQRTERGDSAVYLCASREREKAGYTFGSGTRLTVV.

Details on this clone: This may be a read error, as it is one base from a much larger clone. V is TRBV5-5 and J is TRBJ1-5; no reliable D call. The CDR3 has 14 residues. Per germline, CDR1 SGHKS and CDR2 YYEKEE (reference sequence). The CDR3: CASSLVVGNQPQDF. CDR3 sequence (DNA): TGTGCCAGCAGCTTGGTAGTAGGCAATCAGCCCCAGGATTTT.

This clone was counted many times. The chain is built from TRBV5-6 and TRBJ2-7; D might be TRBD2 (5 bases). The CDR3 is 12 amino acids. Trimming left V 0 bases short and J 6 bases short, with 7 bases between. CDR1 is SGHDT, CDR2 YYEEEE, per germline. CDR3 bases: TGTGCCAGCAGCTTGGTAGAGGGCGAGCAGTACTTC. Protein product: CASSLVEGEQYF.

At least ten counts were recorded for this clone. Other nucleotide sequences from this sample produce the same CDR3. The V gene is TRBV6-4, the J gene TRBJ2-2; D is uncertain. CDR3 length equals 16 residues. The germline V gene encodes CDR1 MRHNA and CDR2 SNTAGT. Between the trimmed V and J ends, which lost 0 bases and 6 bases, there was a span of 14 bases. DNA of the CDR3: TGTGCCAGCAGTGACTCGATTTCAGGCGACGCCGGGGAGCTGTTTTTT. Protein product: CASSDSISGDAGELFF.

In this sample, this clone turned up many times. The CDR3 DNA is TGTGCCACCATACAGGGGGGAATGAGCTACACCTTC. Residues: CATIQGGMSYTF. The rearrangement uses TRBV27 and TRBJ1-2, with 8 bases identical to TRBD1. With V trimmed by 10 bases and J by 9 bases, 10 bases remained unmatched. Germline assignment: CDR1 MNHEY and CDR2 SMNVEV (reference sequence). The CDR3 extends over 12 amino acids.

Many counts were recorded for this clone. The chain couples TRBV20-1 to TRBJ2-1; D perhaps matches TRBD2 (6 bases). Germline V lookup: CDR1 DFQATT, CDR2 SNEGSKA (reference sequence). The CDR3 contains 15 residues. V gave up 1 base and J gave up 8 bases, with 18 bases separating them. CDR3 region: CSARAPRERVDEQFF. DNA of the CDR3: TGCAGTGCTAGAGCCCCCCGGGAGAGGGTCGATGAGCAGTTCTTC.

V gene TRBV19 combines with J gene TRBJ2-7; a weak D match, TRBD1 (6 bases). The V end was cut by 3 bases, the J end by 4 bases, with 19 bases between. This CDR3 comprises 16 residues. Germline CDR1 and CDR2: LNHDA and SQIVND (reference sequence). CDR3 sequence: CASSIGTGIFTYEQYF. DNA for the CDR3: TGTGCCAGTAGTATCGGAACAGGGATTTTCACGTACGAGCAGTACTTC.

In its sample, this clone ranks as medium-sized (0.01 to 0.1%). V gene TRBV6-5 combines with J gene TRBJ1-6; D unresolved. V lost 0 bases and J lost 7, with 13 bases in between. Germline CDR1 reads MNHEY; CDR2 reads SVGAGI. The CDR3 spans 16 residues. The CDR3 sequence is CASSYSQSLGNSPLHF. The CDR3 DNA reads as TGTGCCAGCAGTTACTCGCAGTCCCTTGGGAATTCACCCCTCCACTTT.

This clone was counted only a few times. At the DNA level, this CDR3 is encoded by other sequences in the same sample as well. The V gene is TRBV3-1, the J gene TRBJ1-2, with TRBD1 identical over 7 bases. Germline values: CDR1 LGHDT, CDR2 YNNKEL (reference sequence). V was clipped by 1 base and J by 7 bases; unmatched bases: 3. CDR3 size: 13 residues. CDR3 sequence (DNA): TGTGCCAGCAGCCAAGTAGGGGGCAGTGGCTACACCTTC. Residues: CASSQVGGSGYTF.

This clone occurred a few times. The rearrangement uses TRBV20-1 and TRBJ1-1; perhaps TRBD1 as D (6 bases). V was cut by 1 base and J by 3 bases, with 6 bases left in between. The CDR3 extends over 12 amino acids. Germline-derived CDR1 and CDR2 are DFQATT and SNEGSKA (reference sequence). The CDR3 sequence: CSARAGDTEAFF. In DNA form, the CDR3 reads TGCAGTGCTAGAGCAGGGGACACTGAAGCTTTCTTT.

This clone was counted at least ten times. This chain links TRBV9 with TRBJ2-7, with 7 bases that match TRBD2. CDR1 and CDR2 (germline): SGDLS, YYNGEE. Trimming took 1 base from V and 9 from J; bases not matched to a gene: 10. There are 14 residues in the CDR3. This CDR3 reads CASSVSGNGLWQYF. As DNA, the CDR3 is TGTGCCAGCAGCGTAAGCGGGAACGGTTTGTGGCAGTACTTC. Together with reference TRBV9 and TRBJ2-7, the CDR3 gives the full variable domain: DSGVTQTPKHLITATGQRVTLRCSPRSGDLSVYWYQQSLDQGLQFLIQYYNGEERAKGNILERFSAQQFPDLHSELNLSSLELGDSALYFCASSVSGNGLWQYFGPGTRLTVT.

This clone appeared many times. V is TRBV28 and J is TRBJ2-7; 7 nucleotides agree with TRBD2. Germline V gives CDR1 MDHEN, CDR2 SYDVKM. This CDR3 region has 14 residues. As DNA, the CDR3 is TGTACTACCTATTCGGGCGGGAGATCCTACGAGCAGTACTTC. It yields the protein CTTYSGGRSYEQYF.

This clone was recorded a few times. J is TRBJ1-1 and V is TRBV15; D remains ambiguous. Trimming removed 5 bases at V and 1 base at J, with 8 bases between. This CDR3 comprises 13 residues. The germline V gene has CDR1 LNHNV and CDR2 YYDKDF (reference sequence). Here the CDR3 reads CATSGGPNTEAFF. CDR3 DNA: TGTGCCACCAGCGGTGGACCGAACACTGAAGCTTTCTTT.

Worth noting for this clone: At one boundary the junction diverges from the germline segment, which might be a read error. The chain uses TRBV18 and TRBJ2-7; 8 positions match TRBD1. The CDR3 spans 15 residues. Germline V CDR1 and CDR2: KGHSH, LQKENI. CDR3 nucleotides: TGTGCCAGCTCACCGCTGACGACAGGGGCCCACGATCAGTACTTC. Amino acids: CASSPLTTGAHDQYF. The variable domain in full, with the rest retrieved from reference TRBV18 and TRBJ2-7, is NAGVMQNPRHLVRRRGQEARLRCSPMKGHSHVYWYRQLPEEGLKFMVYLQKENIIDESGMPKERFSAEFPKEGPSILRIQQVVRGDSAAYFCASSPLTTGAHDQYFGPGTRLTVT.

This sequence joins TRBV10-3 and TRBJ2-5; 7 positions agree with TRBD2. Trimming removed 6 bases from V and 4 bases from J; junction bases left unmatched: 8. The CDR3 is 14 residues long. Germline CDR1 and CDR2: ENHRY and SYGVKD. The CDR3 DNA reads as TGTGCCATCAGCGGCACTAGCGAGGGAGAGACCCAGTACTTC. It is translated as CAISGTSEGETQYF.

This clone was recorded a few times. The chain combines TRBV5-4 with TRBJ2-7; no clear D. CDR1 and CDR2 (germline): SGHNT, YYREEE (reference sequence). Deletions cut 0 bases from V and 0 bases from J, with 7 bases between. The CDR3 extends over 14 amino acids. The CDR3 sequence is CASSLGQSSYEQYF. CDR3 DNA sequence: TGTGCCAGCAGCTTGGGGCAGTCCTCCTACGAGCAGTACTTC.

This chain links TRBV4-2 with TRBJ1-2, with D tentatively TRBD1 (5 bases). CDR3 length equals 15 residues. V lost 4 bases, J lost 6 bases, and 18 bases lay in between. Germline values: CDR1 LGHNA, CDR2 YNFKEQ. The CDR3 sequence is CASSRRDGGRDGYTF. DNA of the CDR3: TGTGCCAGCAGCCGAAGGGACGGAGGTCGCGATGGCTACACCTTC.

This chain uses TRBV6-5 with TRBJ1-6; no firm D call. The CDR3 loop spans 14 amino acids. Trimming shortened V by 2 bases and J by 3 bases, and 5 bases separated the two germline ends. Germline values: CDR1 MNHEY, CDR2 SVGAGI. The CDR3 is CASSYLDYNSPLHF. The DNA of the CDR3 is TGTGCCAGCAGTTACCTTGACTATAATTCACCCCTCCACTTT.

To note about this clone: A much larger clonotype is one base distant, so this may be a read error. A read error is likely, as this CDR3 ends without the conserved phenylalanine or tryptophan. The genes are TRBV20-1 and TRBJ1-2; D ambiguous. CDR3 size: 11 residues. Germline V gives CDR1 DFQATT, CDR2 SNEGSKA (reference sequence). Between the trimmed V and J ends, which lost 3 bases and 5 bases, there was a span of 7 bases. CDR3 sequence (DNA): TGCAGTGCTAGTGCGGCTTATGGCTACACCTCC. This translates into CSASAAYGYTS.

This clone was found many times. The chain recombines TRBV4-2 with TRBJ2-7, with D perhaps matching TRBD1 or TRBD2 (6 bases each). The CDR3 is 16 amino acids. Trimming pared 3 bases from V and 7 bases from J, leaving 22 bases between. Germline CDR1 is LGHNA and CDR2 is YNFKEQ. CDR3 residues: CASSQPPEGGGTEQYF. CDR3 sequence (DNA): TGTGCCAGCAGCCAGCCCCCCGAGGGGGGCGGTACGGAGCAGTACTTC.

This clone has a count of ten or more. The chain employs TRBV15 and TRBJ2-3; the D gene could be TRBD1 or TRBD2 (5 bases each). CDR3 length: 14 amino acids. Germline CDR1 is LNHNV and CDR2 is YYDKDF (reference sequence). Trimming left V 2 bases short and J 4 bases short, with 10 bases between. Here the CDR3 reads CATSRPGAADTQYF. Here the CDR3 DNA reads TGTGCCACCAGCAGACCCGGGGCCGCAGATACGCAGTATTTT.

In its sample, this clone was seen many times. The chain combines TRBV20-1 with TRBJ1-1; D is uncertain. The germline V gene has CDR1 DFQATT and CDR2 SNEGSKA (reference sequence). The CDR3 covers 15 residues. V lost 5 bases, J lost 1 base, and 17 bases lay in between. Here the CDR3 DNA reads TGCAGTGCTCCTCTGGCGGGGAAAGGGAACACTGAAGCTTTCTTT. The encoded protein is CSAPLAGKGNTEAFF.

This clone has ten or more counts. J is TRBJ2-1 and V is TRBV10-2; the match to TRBD2 covers 10 bases. Looked up from germline, CDR1 is WSHSY and CDR2 is SAAADI. With V trimmed by 6 bases and J by 1 base, 0 bases remained unmatched. The CDR3 covers 14 residues. CDR3 in DNA: TGCGCCAGCAGGACTAGCGGGTCCTACAATGAGCAGTTCTTC. Translated: CASRTSGSYNEQFF.

This clone appeared many times. This rearrangement joins TRBV7-9 to TRBJ1-4; D gene unclear. Looked up from germline, CDR1 is SEHNR and CDR2 is FQNEAQ (reference sequence). Trimming removed 5 bases from V and 3 bases from J, with 4 bases in between. This CDR3 has 12 residues. The CDR3 is CASSTPNEKLFF. The CDR3 bases are TGTGCCAGCAGCACCCCTAATGAAAAACTGTTTTTT. Full variable domain (remainder filled in from reference TRBV7-9 and TRBJ1-4): DTGVSQNPRHKITKRGQNVTFRCDPISEHNRLYWYRQTLGQGPEFLTYFQNEAQLEKSRLLSDRFSAERPKGSFSTLEIQRTEQGDSAMYLCASSTPNEKLFFGSGTQLSVL.

This clone was observed a single time. V gene TRBV5-5 combines with J gene TRBJ2-6; D uncertain. Trimming stripped 0 bases from V and 2 bases from J, with 6 bases between. CDR1 is SGHKS and CDR2 is YYEKEE in the germline V gene (reference sequence). This CDR3 is 15 amino acids long. Written as DNA, the CDR3 is TGTGCCAGCAGCTTGGAAGGGCCTGGGGCCAACGTCCTGACTTTC. It yields the protein CASSLEGPGANVLTF.

This clone was seen ten or more times. V and J are TRBV19 and TRBJ1-2; no clear D. The CDR3 has 15 residues. Germline V gene sequence: CDR1 LNHDA, CDR2 SQIVND (reference sequence). V lost 2 bases and J lost 0, with 10 bases in between. CDR3 in amino acids: CASSIRGGANYGYTF. CDR3 nucleotide sequence: TGTGCCAGTAGTATACGTGGCGGGGCTAACTATGGCTACACCTTC.

V is TRBV5-6 and J is TRBJ2-7; D gene uncertain. V lost 1 base and J 7 bases, leaving 12 bases between the germline ends. Germline V lookup: CDR1 SGHDT, CDR2 YYEEEE. The CDR3 is 13 residues long. CDR3 nucleotides: TGTGCCAGCAGCTTGTCGCCCCTCCGGGAGCAGTACTTC. It encodes CASSLSPLREQYF.

The table lists this clone with many counts. The chain's CDR3 is CASSLDPTGMSSYNEQFF. CDR3 nucleotide sequence: TGTGCCAGCAGCTTAGACCCTACAGGGATGAGCTCCTACAATGAGCAGTTCTTC. The V gene is TRBV11-1, the J gene TRBJ2-1, with D tentatively TRBD1 (6 bases). CDR3 length: 18 residues. Germline CDR1 and CDR2: SGHAT and FQDESV (reference sequence). V was clipped by 1 base and J by 0 bases, with 16 bases between them.

This clone was seen more than once but under ten times. The rearrangement joins TRBV28 to TRBJ2-7; perhaps TRBD2 as D (6 bases). Germline CDR1 is MDHEN and CDR2 is SYDVKM. The CDR3 contains 14 residues. Deletions cut 8 bases from V and 2 bases from J, with 16 bases between. The CDR3 DNA follows: TGTGCCAGCCTTCTCGCAGGAGGGGCCTACGAGCAGTACTTC. Protein sequence: CASLLAGGAYEQYF. The full variable domain, with the rest looked up from reference TRBV28 and TRBJ2-7, is DVKVTQSSRYLVKRTGEKVFLECVQDMDHENMFWYRQDPGLGLRLIYFSYDVKMKEKGDIPEGYSVSREKKERFSLILESASTNQTSMYLCASLLAGGAYEQYFGPGTRLTVT.